A single sample gave rise to the 14 T cell receptor beta chains below, sequenced in a study of Graves' ophthalmopathy and Graves' hyperthyroidism. Amplification from RNA transcripts yielded the TCR beta CDR3 regions. Second-round multiplex PCR came after first-round RT-PCR with HTBI primers. TCRdb recomputed calls from the multiplex PCR reads with MiXCR, one row per CDR3 protein. The sample records 600,000 to 700,000 distinct CDR3 sequences, about 40% being singletons. Input material: peripheral blood. These receptors originate from an adult man with Graves' ophthalmopathy.

Note on this clonotype: The conserved final phenylalanine or tryptophan is absent from the CDR3, which likely points to a read error. It is unclear where the CDR3 begins or ends on the DNA, so no DNA is shown, and the CDR3 is as TCRdb lists it. The genes are TRBV7-9 and TRBJ1-4. The CDR3 contains 10 residues when both ends are counted. Germline V gives CDR1 SEHNR, CDR2 FQNEAQ (reference sequence). CDR3 sequence: CASSLGSLNY.

Remarks on this clonotype: This could be a read error, since a much larger clone is one nucleotide away. The genes are TRBV7-2 and TRBJ2-7; 9 bases align to TRBD1. Germline V lookup: CDR1 SGHTA, CDR2 FQGNSA. Trimming took 1 base from V and 3 from J; bases not matched to a gene: 4. The CDR3 length is 15 residues. CDR3: CASSLDRGPVYEQYF. The CDR3 DNA reads as TGTGCCAGCAGCTTAGACAGGGGGCCCGTCTACGAGCAGTACTTC.

As concerns this clonotype: A much bigger clone sits one base away, suggesting this may be a read error. V gene TRBV7-9 combines with J gene TRBJ2-2; no definite D call. Looked up from germline, CDR1 is SEHNR and CDR2 is FQNEAQ (reference sequence). This CDR3 spans 13 amino acids. The ends were cut back, 4 bases at V and 6 bases at J, with 9 bases in the middle. The CDR3 DNA sequence: TGTGCCAGCAGCTCCCGACCTGCCGGGGAGCTGTTTTTT. Translating gives CASSSRPAGELFF.

V and J are TRBV7-6 and TRBJ1-1; 11 positions agree with TRBD1. The CDR3 covers 14 residues. The germline CDR1 and CDR2 sequences are SGHVS and FNYEAQ. Trimming took 11 bases from V and 1 from J; bases not matched to a gene: 6. CDR3 coding DNA: TGTGCCTGCTGGGACAGGGGGAGGAACACTGAAGCTTTCTTT. Translating gives CACWDRGRNTEAFF.

This clonotype was found many times. CDR3 residues: CASSLERRQPQHF. CDR3 nucleotide sequence: TGTGCCAGCAGTTTAGAGAGACGTCAGCCCCAGCATTTT. This chain links TRBV12-3 or TRBV12-4 with TRBJ1-5; D not resolved. The CDR3 spans 13 residues. Trimming took 1 base from V and 6 from J, leaving 7 bases between them.

V usage is TRBV12-3 or TRBV12-4 and J usage is TRBJ1-5; perhaps TRBD1 as D (5 bases). The CDR3 loop spans 14 amino acids. Trimming took off 8 bases at V and 2 bases at J, with 13 bases between the two ends. CDR3 bases: TGTGCCAGCGCCAGACAGTTGTGCAATCAGCCCCAGCATTTT. Translation: CASARQLCNQPQHF.

This clonotype has just a few counts. The chain joins TRBV12-3 or TRBV12-4 to TRBJ2-7; D is undetermined. The CDR3 runs to 16 residues. V lost 4 bases to trimming and J lost 6 bases, with 22 bases between them. The CDR3 sequence: CASSSKAMAQTREQYF. The CDR3 nucleotides are TGTGCCAGCAGTTCCAAAGCTATGGCCCAAACTCGCGAGCAGTACTTC.

The chain carries TRBV10-2 and TRBJ2-6; D might be TRBD1 (5 bases). Deletions cut 6 bases from V and 18 bases from J, with 12 bases between. There are 10 residues in the CDR3. The germline V gene encodes CDR1 WSHSY and CDR2 SAAADI. DNA for the CDR3: TGCGCCAGCAGCCAACAGGAACGGACTTTC. Its translation: CASSQQERTF.

This clonotype was seen at least ten times. The gene calls are TRBV15 and TRBJ1-1; weak D call: TRBD1 (5 bases). Germline V gene data show CDR1 as LNHNV and CDR2 as YYDKDF (reference sequence). Trimming removed 1 base at V and 0 bases at J, with 12 bases between. The CDR3 contains 16 residues. CDR3: CATSRGLAGMNTEAFF. CDR3 nucleotide sequence: TGTGCCACCAGCAGAGGGCTCGCAGGGATGAACACTGAAGCTTTCTTT.

For this clonotype: Since a much larger clone is just one base distant, this may be a read error. The chain recombines TRBV19 with TRBJ2-2; D unresolved. The germline V gene encodes CDR1 LNHDA and CDR2 SQIVND (reference sequence). Trimming left V 9 bases short and J 4 bases short, with 18 bases between. The CDR3 has 15 amino acids. CDR3 in amino acids: CASLMGQASTGELFF. The CDR3 bases are TGTGCCAGCCTTATGGGCCAGGCCTCCACCGGGGAGCTGTTTTTT.

This clonotype was recorded many times. The chain couples TRBV4-2 to TRBJ2-5; D gene unclear. V was pared by 3 bases and J by 5 bases, with 7 bases between. CDR3 length equals 12 residues. Germline V lookup: CDR1 LGHNA, CDR2 YNFKEQ. The CDR3 nucleotides read TGTGCCAGCAGCCAGGACGATGAGACCCAGTACTTC. This gives the protein CASSQDDETQYF.

The sample holds a few counts of this clonotype. V gene TRBV27 combines with J gene TRBJ1-5; TRBD1 matches 9 bases. V shed 3 bases and J 4 bases; nucleotides not matched to a gene: 7. From germline, CDR1 is MNHEY and CDR2 SMNVEV (reference sequence). This CDR3 is 16 amino acids long. DNA for the CDR3: TGTGCCAGCAGTTTGGGGACAGGGCCCCTGAATCAGCCCCAGCATTTT. It is translated as CASSLGTGPLNQPQHF.

This clonotype showed up just a few times. The chain carries TRBV4-2 and TRBJ2-2; D is tentatively TRBD1 or TRBD2 (5 bases each). V dropped 0 bases and J dropped 6 bases, with 17 bases sitting between them. CDR1 LGHNA and CDR2 YNFKEQ come from the germline V gene. This CDR3 has 17 residues. The CDR3 coding sequence is TGTGCCAGCAGCCAAGACCCGAGGGGAACAAGTCCCGGGGAGCTGTTTTTT. Its protein product is CASSQDPRGTSPGELFF.

The chain combines TRBV7-2 with TRBJ2-3; D unresolved. CDR1 SGHTA and CDR2 FQGNSA come from the germline V gene. V gave up 5 bases and J gave up 2 bases, with 5 bases separating them. The CDR3 sequence is 12 residues long. CDR3 sequence: CASSQYTDTQYF. In DNA form, the CDR3 reads TGTGCCAGCAGCCAGTACACAGATACGCAGTATTTT.